The 12 T cell receptor beta chains below come from one sample, sequenced in a study of T cells in Graves' hyperthyroidism and ophthalmopathy. RNA transcripts gave rise to amplified TCR beta CDR3 regions. RT-PCR in the first round (using the HTBI primer set) targeted the TCR CDR3. TCRdb called the multiplex PCR reads again in MiXCR, with one record for every CDR3 protein. The table lists more than 350,000 distinct CDR3 sequences, about 15% of them singletons. Sequencing was carried out using blood. Receptors were obtained from an older woman with Graves' ophthalmopathy.

The gene calls are TRBV5-1 and TRBJ1-4; 9 positions match TRBD1. V shed 8 bases, J shed 8 bases, and the junction held 10 bases outside the gene matches. CDR1 SGHRS and CDR2 YFSETQ come from the germline V gene. There are 14 residues in the CDR3. CDR3 amino acids: CASRPTGGEEKLFF. CDR3 nucleotides: TGCGCCAGTAGACCGACAGGGGGTGAGGAAAAACTGTTTTTT. Combining the CDR3 with reference TRBV5-1 and TRBJ1-4 gives the whole variable domain KAGVTQTPRYLIKTRGQQVTLSCSPISGHRSVSWYQQTPGQGLQFLFEYFSETQRNKGNFPGRFSGRQFSNSRSEMNVSTLELGDSALYLCASRPTGGEEKLFFGSGTQLSVL.

In its sample, this clonotype was seen a few times. The rearrangement joins TRBV5-5 to TRBJ1-5; D possibly corresponds to TRBD1 (6 bases). This CDR3 contains 17 residues. The germline gives CDR1 SGHKS, CDR2 YYEKEE (reference sequence). V was shortened by 7 bases and J by 0 bases, with 20 bases between the two germline ends. CDR3: CASWGRQPLNSNQPQHF. CDR3 bases: TGTGCCAGCTGGGGGCGGCAACCCTTAAATAGCAATCAGCCCCAGCATTTT.

This clonotype was seen many times. The chain recombines TRBV7-2 with TRBJ2-1, with TRBD2 as a possible D gene (6 bases). Germline values: CDR1 SGHTA, CDR2 FQGNSA. Trimming removed 1 base at V and 7 bases at J, with 14 bases between. This CDR3 is 15 amino acids long. This chain's CDR3 is CASSLVTGVGNEQFF. CDR3 bases: TGTGCCAGCAGCTTAGTGACGGGAGTCGGGAATGAGCAGTTCTTC. The entire variable domain, with the rest obtained from reference TRBV7-2 and TRBJ2-1, is as follows: GAGVSQSPSNKVTEKGKDVELRCDPISGHTALYWYRQSLGQGLEFLIYFQGNSAPDKSGLPSDRFSAERTGGSVSTLTIQRTQQEDSAVYLCASSLVTGVGNEQFFGPGTRLTVL.

This clonotype was counted many times. The chain has TRBV2 and TRBJ2-3, with 7 bases aligning to TRBD1. Looked up from germline, CDR1 is SNHLY and CDR2 is FYNNEI. J gave up 6 bases and V 1 base, and 4 bases lay outside the gene matches. The CDR3 runs to 14 residues. This CDR3 reads CASSEDRGWDTQYF. The CDR3, as DNA: TGTGCCAGCAGTGAAGACAGGGGTTGGGATACGCAGTATTTT.

This clonotype was observed many times. This chain connects TRBV6-2 or TRBV6-3 to TRBJ2-2, with 14 bases fitting TRBD2. V shed 5 bases and J 7 bases; nucleotides not matched to a gene: 6. CDR1 is MNHEY and CDR2 is SVGEGT in the germline V gene. The CDR3 contains 16 residues. The CDR3: CASSTPGLAGVGELFF. CDR3 sequence (DNA): TGTGCCAGCAGTACACCGGGACTAGCGGGAGTCGGGGAGCTGTTTTTT.

This clonotype was seen a handful of times. The chain joins TRBV5-6 to TRBJ2-3; 11 nucleotides line up with TRBD2. V was pared by 5 bases and J by 1 base, with 6 bases of the junction left unmatched. The CDR3 covers 16 residues. Germline V gene data show CDR1 as SGHDT and CDR2 as YYEEEE. CDR3 in DNA: TGTGCCAGCAGTTTAGCGGGAGGGTACGGCACAGATACGCAGTATTTT. It codes for CASSLAGGYGTDTQYF.

A few counts support this clonotype. This sequence joins TRBV7-2 and TRBJ1-2, with 8 bases lining up with TRBD1. From germline, CDR1 is SGHTA and CDR2 FQGNSA. The CDR3 has 13 amino acids. V lost 3 bases and J lost 8; bases outside the gene matches: 5. The CDR3 here is CASSFAGGSGYTF. CDR3 nucleotides: TGTGCCAGCAGCTTCGCAGGGGGCTCAGGCTACACCTTC.

In this sample, this clonotype turned up many times. Mismatch with germline at one junction end may stem from a read error. V gene TRBV7-9 combines with J gene TRBJ2-7, with D tentatively TRBD2 (6 bases). Per the germline V gene, CDR1 is SEHNR and CDR2 is FQNEAQ (reference sequence). The CDR3 spans 14 residues. CDR3: CASGLSAGSYEQYF. The CDR3 DNA sequence: TGTGCCAGCGGCTTAAGCGCGGGGTCCTACGAGCAGTACTTC.

Details on this clonotype: This may arise from a read error, as a much more abundant clone is one base away. The chain links TRBV12-3 or TRBV12-4 to TRBJ2-5; 9 bases fit TRBD2. The CDR3 consists of 17 residues. CDR3 protein: CASSLVGGGVYQESQYF. In nucleotides, the CDR3 is TGTGCCAGCAGTTTAGTTGGCGGGGGGGTCTACCAAGAGAGCCAGTACTTC.

This clonotype was detected many times. V and J are TRBV4-1 and TRBJ2-7, with a possible D match to TRBD1 (6 bases). V was clipped by 0 bases and J by 4 bases, with 10 bases between them. The CDR3 spans 14 residues. Germline V gives CDR1 MGHRA, CDR2 YSYEKL. The CDR3 here is CASSQEGRGYEQYF. CDR3 in DNA: TGCGCCAGCAGCCAAGAAGGAAGGGGGTACGAGCAGTACTTC.

In its sample, this clonotype was seen many times. The chain couples TRBV28 to TRBJ1-2; TRBD1 might be the D (5 bases). Looked up from germline, CDR1 is MDHEN and CDR2 is SYDVKM. The V and J ends lost 6 bases and 0 bases respectively, with 20 bases between them. The CDR3 is made up of 17 amino acids. CDR3: CASRPTQGAYSNYGYTF. CDR3 nucleotides: TGTGCCAGCAGACCAACCCAAGGGGCGTACTCTAACTATGGCTACACCTTC.

There are many counts of this clonotype. This chain uses TRBV3-1 with TRBJ2-7; D unresolved. Trimming removed 4 bases from V and 4 bases from J, with 14 bases in between. The CDR3 totals 14 residues. Germline V CDR1 and CDR2: LGHDT, YNNKEL (reference sequence). CDR3 nucleotide sequence: TGTGCCAGCAGCCCTACTACGGGCCAGTACGAGCAGTACTTC. This sequence encodes CASSPTTGQYEQYF.